What follows are 19 T cell receptor delta chains derived from one specimen sequenced in a study of γδ T cells in repeated Plasmodium falciparum infection. Vgamma9/Vdelta2+ and Vdelta2-negative gammadelta T cells were flow-sorted from PBMC for bulk sequencing. TCRdb reanalyzed the multiplex PCR reads using CATT. Here the sample spans some 100,000 delta-chain clones, around 1.4% being singletons. Sequenced: gamma-delta T cells from blood. These TCRs come from a pool of human donors (malaria-infected and uninfected, not separated).

Only a few counts were recorded for this clone. The protein in TCRdb stems from a much larger clone and differs at residue 8 from this DNA's translation, likely a read error; here the protein is translated from the DNA. This rearrangement joins TRDV2 to TRDJ1; no definite D call. TCRdb leaves out the J gene; it was filled in here by matching the DNA to germline. Trimming took 3 bases from V and 0 from J, leaving 13 bases between them. The germline V gene has CDR1 GEAIGNYY and CDR2 EKD. The CDR3 is 15 residues long. The DNA of the CDR3 is TGTGCCTGTGACCCCTTGTCCCTGTACACCGATAAACTCATCTTT. Protein sequence: CACDPLSLYTDKLIF.

For this clone: A read error likely explains this, since a far larger clone differs by one base. In the same sample, other DNA sequences code for this CDR3. The rearrangement joins TRDV1 to TRDJ2; 10 positions agree with TRDD3. Germline matching of the DNA provided the J gene here, since TCRdb leaves it blank. Looked up from germline, CDR1 is TSWWSYY and CDR2 is QGS. The J segment lost 0 bases and the V segment lost 3 bases, leaving 19 bases of the junction unmatched. This CDR3 spans 22 amino acids. This chain's CDR3 is CALGELWESPTGGYALTAQLFF. The CDR3 DNA reads TGTGCTCTTGGGGAGCTATGGGAGTCCCCTACCGGGGGATACGCTTTGACAGCACAACTCTTCTTT.

This clone has a handful of counts. The TCRdb protein comes from a much larger clone and disagrees with this DNA's translation at residue 14, likely due to a read error; the protein given here is derived from the DNA. The V gene is listed as TRDV2; no J gene was called; TRDD3, as called in the table, went unchecked against the DNA. CDR3 length: 16 residues. The germline V gene has CDR1 GEAIGNYY and CDR2 EKD. The CDR3 DNA reads as TGTGCCTGTGACACCGACTGGGGGATAAACGGCGATAAACCCATCTTT. This sequence encodes CACDTDWGINGDKPIF.

Comment on this clone: Translating this DNA gives a protein that differs at residue 3 from the TCRdb one, which belongs to a much larger clone; a read error is likely, and the protein shown is this translation. The J gene is TRDJ1, the V gene TRDV1; 10 nucleotides match TRDD3. This CDR3 comprises 26 residues. CDR1 and CDR2 (germline): TSWWSYY, QGS. The CDR3 loop is CAHGATPSWLSTGGFHRFYHTDKLIF. The CDR3 DNA reads TGTGCTCATGGGGCCACGCCTTCTTGGCTATCAACTGGGGGATTTCATCGATTTTATCACACCGATAAACTCATCTTT.

Worth noting for this clone: The protein TCRdb gives is from a much larger clone and does not agree with this DNA's translation at residue 22, likely a read error; the protein shown here comes from the DNA. The V gene is TRDV2, but the J gene lacks a call; the tabulated D call, TRDD3, remains unverified against the DNA. This CDR3 has 23 residues. Germline V gives CDR1 GEAIGNYY, CDR2 EKD. The CDR3 loop is CACDRVLDHSATGGSLLFDKLTF. CDR3 sequence (DNA): TGTGCCTGTGACCGAGTACTGGATCATTCCGCAACTGGGGGTTCTCTCCTGTTCGATAAACTCACCTTT.

In its sample, this clone was seen many times. The chain is built from TRDV2 and TRDJ1; TRDD3 agrees at 11 bases. V lost 7 bases and J lost 0; bases outside the gene matches: 15. This CDR3 is 18 amino acids long. From germline, CDR1 is GEAIGNYY and CDR2 EKD. The CDR3 loop is CACDLVGDTFGYTDKLIF. CDR3 bases: TGTGCCTGCGACTTAGTGGGGGATACGTTCGGGTACACCGATAAACTCATCTTT.

Notes on this clone: The germline gene is not matched at one end of the junction; a read error may be the cause. Other DNA sequences in the sample encode the same CDR3. The rearrangement uses TRDV1 and TRDJ2, with D unclear. Germline CDR1 is TSWWSYY and CDR2 is QGS. The CDR3 consists of 19 residues. The chain's CDR3 is CALGGLRASTLTLTAQLFF. The DNA of the CDR3 is TGTGCTCTTGGGGGGCTACGAGCCAGCACCCTAACTCTGACAGCACAGCTCTTCTTT.

Comments on this clone: Translating this DNA gives a protein that differs at residue 11 from the TCRdb one, which belongs to a much larger clone; a read error is likely, and the protein shown is this translation. V usage is TRDV2 and J usage is TRDJ1, with D unclear. Looked up from germline, CDR1 is GEAIGNYY and CDR2 is EKD. The CDR3 covers 18 residues. Trimming took off 1 base at V and 0 bases at J, with 20 bases between the two ends. The DNA of the CDR3 is TGTGCCTGTGACACGAAGTACTACCAGCCGACGTACACCGATAAACTCATCTTT. This gives the protein CACDTKYYQPTYTDKLIF.

Turning to this clone: A read error is likely here: a far larger clone is one base away. Other nucleotide sequences from this sample produce the same CDR3. The chain couples TRDV1 to TRDJ1, with TRDD3 matching over 8 bases. From germline, CDR1 is TSWWSYY and CDR2 QGS. This CDR3 has 18 amino acids. CDR3 nucleotides: TGTGCTCTTGGGGAACGCCTACTCCAGTACTGGGGGGGTGATAAACTCATCTTC. Amino acids: CALGERLLQYWGGDKLIF.

Of note for this clone: This is likely an artifact of a read error, given a far larger clone one base away. The V gene is TRDV1, the J gene TRDJ1, with D perhaps TRDD2 (6 bases). Here the J gene came from matching the DNA to germline, since TCRdb omits it. This CDR3 comprises 16 residues. Looked up from germline, CDR1 is TSWWSYY and CDR2 is QGS. V lost 5 bases to trimming and J lost 3 bases, with 19 bases between them. As DNA, the CDR3 is TGTGCTCTTGGGCGCCGAGGGATCTCTTCCTCCGATAAACTCATCTTT. This encodes CALGRRGISSSDKLIF.

This clone was detected a few times. A read error is likely here: a far larger clone is one base away. The identical CDR3 is also encoded by other nucleotide sequences in the sample. The rearrangement joins TRDV1 to TRDJ1, with 9 positions matching TRDD3. Here the J gene came from matching the DNA to germline, since TCRdb omits it. Germline V lookup: CDR1 TSWWSYY, CDR2 QGS. The CDR3 extends over 16 amino acids. This CDR3 reads CALGEFPLGDIYKLIF. The CDR3 bases are TGTGCCCTTGGGGAATTCCCATTGGGGGATATATATAAACTCATCTTT.

At least ten counts were recorded for this clone. V gene TRDV1 combines with J gene TRDJ1; D call uncertain. TCRdb records no J gene; here it was assigned by comparing the DNA to germline. The V gene's germline CDR1 is TSWWSYY and CDR2 QGS. The CDR3 has 14 amino acids. The ends were cut back, 3 bases at V and 0 bases at J, with 8 bases in the middle. The CDR3 region has the DNA TGTGCTCTTGGGGATCCGAGGTACACCGATAAACTCATCTTT. This translates into CALGDPRYTDKLIF.

With respect to this clone: This DNA's translation and the protein TCRdb lists, from a much larger clone, do not match at residue 16, likely due to a read error; the protein shown is translated from the DNA. V gene TRDV2 was called; the J gene was not; the tabulated D call, TRDD3, remains unverified against the DNA. The CDR3 is made up of 17 amino acids. Per germline, CDR1 GEAIGNYY and CDR2 EKD. CDR3 DNA: TGTGCCTGTGACACGATAGTACTGGGGGATACGCGAAAAGAACTCACCTTT. It codes for CACDTIVLGDTRKELTF.

Notes on this clone: The amino acid sequence in TCRdb belongs to a much larger clone and departs from this DNA's translation at residue 19, likely a sequencing read error; the sequence shown is translated from the DNA. The V gene call is TRDV1, and the J gene call is absent; TRDD3 is taken as the D call from the table, unchecked against the DNA. The CDR3 runs to 21 residues. CDR1 is TSWWSYY, CDR2 QGS, per germline. The CDR3 spells CALGEVSYGGPYSLYTDKPIF. The CDR3 DNA reads as TGTGCTCTTGGGGAAGTTTCCTACGGGGGGCCGTACTCTCTGTACACCGATAAACCCATCTTT.

This clone occurred a few times. TCRdb's protein, taken from a much larger clone, differs from this DNA's translation at residue 3, likely owing to a read error; the protein displayed comes from the DNA. The chain is built from TRDV3 and TRDJ1, with 11 bases aligning to TRDD3. Germline assignment: CDR1 TVYSNPD and CDR2 GDNSRS (reference sequence). The CDR3 length is 16 residues. V lost 5 bases to trimming and J lost 0 bases; unmatched junction nucleotides: 11. CDR3 sequence reads: CAADGGYAAYTDKLIF. CDR3 DNA sequence: TGTGCCGCCGATGGGGGATACGCGGCGTACACCGATAAACTCATCTTT.

Only a few counts were recorded for this clone. TCRdb shows a much larger clone's protein in place of this DNA's translation, and the two differ at residue 12, likely through a read error; the protein shown is translated from the DNA. The gene calls are TRDV1 and TRDJ1; D is uncertain. The CDR3 is 16 amino acids. Per the germline V gene, CDR1 is TSWWSYY and CDR2 is QGS. V lost 0 bases and J lost 7, with 18 bases in between. CDR3 in amino acids: CALGELIPQKESKLIF. CDR3 sequence (DNA): TGTGCTCTTGGGGAACTTATCCCCCAAAAGGAGAGTAAACTCATCTTT.

This clone has more than one count but fewer than ten. A far larger clone is one nucleotide away, so this likely arose from a read error. The same CDR3 is also encoded by other DNA sequences in this sample. The J gene is uncalled and the V gene is TRDV2; TRDD3 is taken as the D call from the table, unchecked against the DNA. Germline V gives CDR1 GEAIGNYY, CDR2 EKD. There are 16 residues in the CDR3. CDR3 nucleotide sequence: TGTGCCTGTGATCCCTTACTGGGGACGTACACCGATAAGCTCATCTTT. This encodes CACDPLLGTYTDKLIF.

This clone was detected a few times. Translating this DNA gives a protein that differs at residue 15 from the TCRdb one, which belongs to a much larger clone; a read error is likely, and the protein shown is this translation. The J gene is uncalled and the V gene is TRDV2; TRDD3 is taken as the D call from the table, unchecked against the DNA. The CDR3 covers 17 residues. Germline values: CDR1 GEAIGNYY, CDR2 EKD. As DNA, the CDR3 is TGTGCCTGTGACACCGTGGGGGTTACTCTGTACACCGATAAATTCATCTTT. Translating it yields CACDTVGVTLYTDKFIF.

In regard to this clone: The TCRdb record carries a much larger clone's protein, which differs from this DNA's translation at residue 13; a read error is the likely cause, and the protein listed here is the DNA translation. J is TRDJ1 and V is TRDV1; maybe TRDD3 (6 bases). The J gene, absent from TCRdb, was called here by matching the DNA to germline. The germline V and J ends were trimmed by 0 bases and 0 bases, with 26 bases remaining between them. The length of the CDR3 is 21 residues. Germline V lookup: CDR1 TSWWSYY, CDR2 QGS. The CDR3 DNA reads TGTGCTCTTGGGGAACTCCTGCCCCGTCACCTCAGGTGGGGATACACCGATAAACTCATCTTT. Translated, it gives CALGELLPRHLRWGYTDKLIF.